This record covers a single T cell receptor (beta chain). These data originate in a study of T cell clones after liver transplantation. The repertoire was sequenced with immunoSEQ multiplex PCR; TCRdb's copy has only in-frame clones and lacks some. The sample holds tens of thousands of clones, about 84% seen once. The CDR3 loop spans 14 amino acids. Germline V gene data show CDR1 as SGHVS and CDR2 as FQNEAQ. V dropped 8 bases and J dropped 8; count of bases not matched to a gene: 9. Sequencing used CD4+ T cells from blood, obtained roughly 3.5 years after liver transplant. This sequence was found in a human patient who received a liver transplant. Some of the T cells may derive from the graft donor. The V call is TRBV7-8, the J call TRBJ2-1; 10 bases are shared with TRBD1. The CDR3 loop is CASSGRGQGDEQFF. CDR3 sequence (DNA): TGTGCCAGCTCAGGCCGAGGACAGGGGGATGAGCAGTTCTTC.